These 23 T cell receptor beta chains came from one sample sequenced in a study of blood T cell repertoires in COVID-19. Here immunoSEQ multiplex PCR was the method, and the copy in TCRdb shows in-frame clones only, minus some. The sample lists approximately 140,000 clones, approximately 80% occurring once. Material for sequencing was peripheral blood. These receptors originate from a human donor in a cohort sampled during active COVID-19.

The chain recombines TRBV25-1 with TRBJ1-4; D gene unclear. CDR3 length equals 15 residues. Between the trimmed V and J ends, which lost 1 base and 8 bases, there was a span of 14 bases. Germline V gives CDR1 MGHDK, CDR2 SYGVNS. The CDR3 region is CASSESRGMTEKLFF. The CDR3 coding sequence is TGTGCCAGCAGTGAATCCCGGGGAATGACGGAAAAACTGTTTTTT.

This chain uses TRBV3-1 (or the pseudogene TRBV3-2) with TRBJ2-3, with 9 positions matching TRBD2. V lost 4 bases to trimming and J lost 6 bases; unmatched junction nucleotides: 14. CDR1 LGHDT and CDR2 YNNKEL come from the germline V gene (reference sequence). This CDR3 is built from 17 residues. The CDR3 spells CASSPDRVAGAPDTQYF. CDR3 nucleotides: TGTGCCAGCAGCCCCGATAGAGTAGCGGGAGCCCCGGATACGCAGTATTTT.

The table lists this clone with a count of one. This chain links TRBV6-5 with TRBJ2-1; a possible D gene is TRBD2 (6 bases). Trimming left V 5 bases short and J 9 bases short, with 17 bases between. Germline CDR1 and CDR2: MNHEY and SVGAGI. CDR3 length equals 14 residues. The CDR3 DNA reads TGTGCCAGCAGTAGGGACGGTGTGCGGGGTGAGCAGTTCTTC. This encodes CASSRDGVRGEQFF.

This clone was seen a handful of times. The chain is built from TRBV7-3 and TRBJ2-7; 7 bases are a match to TRBD2. This CDR3 contains 13 residues. V gave up 5 bases and J gave up 6 bases; unmatched junction bases: 7. The germline V gene encodes CDR1 SGHTA and CDR2 FQGTGA. This chain's CDR3 is CASSKWGGSEQYF. Here the CDR3 DNA reads TGTGCCAGCAGCAAATGGGGGGGATCCGAGCAGTACTTC. Looking up the rest from reference TRBV7-3 and TRBJ2-7 gives the full variable domain: GAGVSQTPSNKVTEKGKYVELRCDPISGHTALYWYRQSLGQGPEFLIYFQGTGAADDSGLPNDRFFAVRPEGSVSTLKIQRTERGDSAVYLCASSKWGGSEQYFGPGTRLTVT.

The chain links TRBV27 to TRBJ2-7; TRBD1 matches at 7 bases. The junction had 13 bases not matched to a gene; V was cut back by 6 bases and J by 5 bases. Germline CDR1 is MNHEY and CDR2 is SMNVEV (reference sequence). The CDR3 loop spans 15 amino acids. The CDR3 region has the DNA TGTGCCAGCAGCAGGTCCCAGGGGGTAGGGAACGAGCAGTACTTC. This translates into CASSRSQGVGNEQYF.

The CDR3 region has the DNA TGCGCCAGCAGCCAAGATCTTATGACCGGGAGTACACTCTACGAGCAGTACTTC. Its protein product is CASSQDLMTGSTLYEQYF. The gene calls are TRBV4-3 and TRBJ2-7; D perhaps matches TRBD2 (6 bases). CDR3 length equals 18 residues. Looked up from germline, CDR1 is LGHNA and CDR2 is YSLEER. Trimming stripped 0 bases from V and 3 bases from J, with 21 bases between.

This clone has more than one count but fewer than ten. The chain joins TRBV6-1 to TRBJ1-2; perhaps TRBD1 as D (6 bases). Per the germline V gene, CDR1 is MNHNS and CDR2 is SASEGT. Trimming stripped 1 base from V and 4 bases from J, with 13 bases between. The CDR3 extends over 15 amino acids. The CDR3 sequence is CASSEGRGSSYGYTF. CDR3 nucleotide sequence: TGTGCCAGCAGTGAAGGCAGGGGAAGTAGCTATGGCTACACCTTC.

The CDR3 loop reads CASSLLPSGNNEQFF. Written as DNA, the CDR3 is TGCGCCAGCAGCTTGTTGCCGTCCGGGAACAATGAGCAGTTCTTC. This chain joins TRBV5-1 and TRBJ2-1; the D gene is possibly TRBD2 (5 bases). V dropped 1 base and J dropped 5 bases, with 13 bases sitting between them. This CDR3 comprises 15 residues. Germline CDR1 reads SGHRS; CDR2 reads YFSETQ. Full variable domain (rest looked up from reference TRBV5-1 and TRBJ2-1): KAGVTQTPRYLIKTRGQQVTLSCSPISGHRSVSWYQQTPGQGLQFLFEYFSETQRNKGNFPGRFSGRQFSNSRSEMNVSTLELGDSALYLCASSLLPSGNNEQFFGPGTRLTVL.

The J gene is TRBJ2-5, the V gene TRBV7-9; TRBD1 aligns across 9 bases. V shed 2 bases, J shed 3 bases, and the junction held 4 bases outside the gene matches. The V gene's germline CDR1 is SEHNR and CDR2 FQNEAQ (reference sequence). CDR3 length equals 15 residues. The CDR3 region has the DNA TGTGCCAGCAGCTTAACGGGGACAGGGAAAGAGACCCAGTACTTC. Encoded protein: CASSLTGTGKETQYF.

This chain connects TRBV21-1 to TRBJ2-2; the table gives TRBD2 as D, unverified against the DNA. TRBV21-1 is described as a pseudogene. The CDR3 is made up of 18 amino acids. The CDR3 sequence is CASSKGSWGGRDTGELFF. DNA for the CDR3: TGTGCCAGCAGCAAAGGGTCCTGGGGCGGGAGGGACACCGGGGAGCTGTTTTTT.

This chain connects TRBV10-2 to TRBJ1-5; TRBD1 matches 7 bases. The V gene's germline CDR1 is WSHSY and CDR2 SAAADI. The J segment lost 4 bases and the V segment lost 2 bases, leaving 2 bases of the junction unmatched. This CDR3 contains 14 residues. The DNA for the CDR3 is TGCGCCAGCAGTGAGGGGACAGCAAATCAGCCCCAGCATTTT. Translating it yields CASSEGTANQPQHF.

The chain employs TRBV9 and TRBJ1-4; D call uncertain. V was trimmed by 2 bases and J by 5 bases, leaving 7 bases between them. CDR1 is SGDLS, CDR2 YYNGEE, per germline. The CDR3 sequence is 13 residues long. The CDR3 region is CASSVRMNEKLFF. CDR3 DNA: TGTGCCAGCAGCGTCCGTATGAATGAAAAACTGTTTTTT.

This chain connects TRBV5-4 to TRBJ2-1, with 11 bases matching TRBD2. In germline, CDR1 is SGHNT, CDR2 YYREEE (reference sequence). The V and J ends lost 4 bases and 5 bases, in that order; junction bases with no gene match: 5. This CDR3 is built from 15 residues. The CDR3 sequence: CASSVGLAVDNEQFF. The DNA for the CDR3 is TGTGCCAGCAGCGTGGGACTAGCGGTCGACAATGAGCAGTTCTTC.

The rearrangement joins TRBV7-9 to TRBJ2-4, with D perhaps matching TRBD2 (5 bases). This CDR3 comprises 16 residues. V lost 8 bases and J 0 bases, leaving 17 bases between the germline ends. Looked up from germline, CDR1 is SEHNR and CDR2 is FQNEAQ (reference sequence). This CDR3 reads CASDPRAAGAKNIQYF. CDR3 bases: TGTGCCAGCGATCCTAGGGCGGCGGGAGCCAAAAACATTCAGTACTTC. Using reference TRBV7-9 and TRBJ2-4 for the parts outside the CDR3, the full variable domain is DTGVSQNPRHKITKRGQNVTFRCDPISEHNRLYWYRQTLGQGPEFLTYFQNEAQLEKSRLLSDRFSAERPKGSFSTLEIQRTEQGDSAMYLCASDPRAAGAKNIQYFGAGTRLSVL.

This sequence joins TRBV7-8 and TRBJ1-3, with TRBD1 as a possible D gene (5 bases). CDR1 and CDR2 from the germline V gene are SGHVS and FQNEAQ. The CDR3 covers 15 residues. V was trimmed by 5 bases and J by 0 bases, leaving 11 bases between them. The CDR3 spells CASSHTGFSGNTIYF. CDR3 in DNA: TGTGCCAGCAGCCATACAGGTTTCTCTGGAAACACCATATATTTT.

The V call is TRBV6-5, the J call TRBJ2-1; TRBD2 aligns across 13 bases. The V segment lost 2 bases and the J segment 6 bases; nucleotides outside the gene matches: 4. The CDR3 totals 16 residues. From germline, CDR1 is MNHEY and CDR2 SVGAGI. The CDR3 region has the DNA TGTGCCAGCAGTTACCGGACTAGCGGGAGCGGCAATGAGCAGTTCTTC. It specifies CASSYRTSGSGNEQFF.

The gene calls are TRBV7-6 and TRBJ2-7; TRBD1 aligns across 8 bases. The CDR3 covers 15 residues. V lost 1 base and J lost 2; bases outside the gene matches: 4. Germline CDR1 and CDR2: SGHVS and FNYEAQ. This CDR3 reads CASSLDGQGPYEQYF. Here the CDR3 DNA reads TGTGCCAGCAGCTTAGACGGACAGGGACCCTACGAGCAGTACTTC.

CDR3 bases: TGTGCCAGCAGCGGCGGCTACCGGGACAGGGAGAACTATGGCTACACCTTC. This sequence encodes CASSGGYRDRENYGYTF. This rearrangement joins TRBV3-1 (or the pseudogene TRBV3-2) to TRBJ1-2, with 9 bases lining up with TRBD1. Trimming cost V 5 bases and J 2 bases; bases outside gene matches: 12. Germline CDR1 is LGHDT and CDR2 is YNNKEL (reference sequence). This CDR3 comprises 17 residues.

The chain links TRBV2 to TRBJ2-3; tentative D call: TRBD2 (6 bases). Germline V gene lookup returns CDR1 SNHLY and CDR2 FYNNEI. V dropped 3 bases and J dropped 1 base, with 14 bases sitting between them. This CDR3 is 16 amino acids long. Written as DNA, the CDR3 is TGTGCCAGCAGTGAGGTGGCAGGCGGGGGCACAGATACGCAGTATTTT. Protein: CASSEVAGGGTDTQYF.

This clone has a handful of counts. V usage is TRBV9 and J usage is TRBJ2-7; TRBD2 is a possible D gene (6 bases). Looked up from germline, CDR1 is SGDLS and CDR2 is YYNGEE. The CDR3 has 14 amino acids. V was cut by 0 bases and J by 6 bases, with 13 bases left in between. The CDR3: CASSVDGGLGEQYF. Written as DNA, the CDR3 is TGTGCCAGCAGCGTAGACGGGGGATTGGGCGAGCAGTACTTC. Full variable domain (missing parts from reference TRBV9 and TRBJ2-7): DSGVTQTPKHLITATGQRVTLRCSPRSGDLSVYWYQQSLDQGLQFLIQYYNGEERAKGNILERFSAQQFPDLHSELNLSSLELGDSALYFCASSVDGGLGEQYFGPGTRLTVT.

The chain joins TRBV11-2 to TRBJ2-7; possibly TRBD2 for D (5 bases). The CDR3 extends over 13 amino acids. Trimming shortened V by 1 base and J by 1 base, and 5 bases separated the two germline ends. CDR1 is SGHAT and CDR2 is FQNNGV in the germline V gene. The CDR3 DNA follows: TGTGCCAGCAGCTTAGGGAGGTCCTACGAGCAGTACTTC. This translates into CASSLGRSYEQYF. Drawing the rest from reference TRBV11-2 and TRBJ2-7, the complete variable domain is EAGVAQSPRYKIIEKRQSVAFWCNPISGHATLYWYQQILGQGPKLLIQFQNNGVVDDSQLPKDRFSAERLKGVDSTLKIQPAKLEDSAVYLCASSLGRSYEQYFGPGTRLTVT.

V gene TRBV11-2 combines with J gene TRBJ1-5; D perhaps matches TRBD1 (6 bases). The germline V gene encodes CDR1 SGHAT and CDR2 FQNNGV. V was pared by 5 bases and J by 7 bases, with 18 bases between. The CDR3 consists of 15 residues. CDR3 amino acids: CASSAIGGVRQPQHF. The CDR3 nucleotides are TGTGCCAGCAGCGCTATAGGGGGTGTCAGGCAGCCCCAGCATTTT.

This sequence joins TRBV18 and TRBJ2-1; 8 nucleotides match TRBD2. The CDR3 has 17 residues. The V segment lost 0 bases and the J segment 3 bases; nucleotides outside the gene matches: 7. CDR1 KGHSH and CDR2 LQKENI come from the germline V gene. Written as DNA, the CDR3 is TGTGCCAGCTCACCACCGGTTGTGCGGGAGGTCTACAATGAGCAGTTCTTC. Its protein is CASSPPVVREVYNEQFF. Looking up the rest from reference TRBV18 and TRBJ2-1 gives the full variable domain: NAGVMQNPRHLVRRRGQEARLRCSPMKGHSHVYWYRQLPEEGLKFMVYLQKENIIDESGMPKERFSAEFPKEGPSILRIQQVVRGDSAAYFCASSPPVVREVYNEQFFGPGTRLTVL.